This T cell receptor beta chain comes out of a study of regulatory T cells in long-lasting Graves disease. With iRepertoire HTBI primers and Arm-PCR of CDR3 regions, TCR beta libraries were built. TCRdb reanalysed the multiplex PCR reads using MiXCR and keeps one entry per CDR3 protein. There are approximately 490,000 distinct CDR3 sequences in the sample; roughly 15% occur only once, and 10% to 15% lies in the top ten. The CDR3 has 14 residues. V was pared by 5 bases and J by 4 bases, with 16 bases between. The germline gives CDR1 DFQATT, CDR2 SNEGSKA (reference sequence). Time point meaning: newly diagnosed GD, antithyroid drugs for less than 3 months. PBMC RNA was the source of the TCR library. The same sample was also studied in work on T cells in Graves' hyperthyroidism and ophthalmopathy.

Sequencing used peripheral blood mononuclear cells (PBMCs), obtained at new diagnosis, from a patient treated with antithyroid drugs. This receptor was obtained from a man in his forties with Graves disease. This rearrangement joins TRBV20-1 to TRBJ2-3; TRBD1 might be the D (5 bases). The CDR3 coding sequence is TGCAGTGCTCAGTCAGGGTATGGAGCAGATACGCAGTATTTT. It yields the protein CSAQSGYGADTQYF.